This T cell receptor beta chain was identified during a study of blood T cell repertoires in COVID-19. Across the whole study: Whether acute or convalescent, the COVID-19 samples came from the United States, Italy and Spain. PBMCs, B-cell-depleted T cells, or T cells were the source of the cDNA or gDNA that made up the material.

This CDR3 region has 12 residues. V gave up 9 bases and J gave up 0 bases, with 10 bases separating them. Germline-derived CDR1 and CDR2 are SGHTS and YDEGEE. Original processing methods: It was from reference gene primer amplification that nucleated cell counts were estimated. The method was immunoSEQ multiplex PCR; TCRdb's version includes in-frame clones alone and lacks a portion of them. The V and J calls and clone size were taken over from that table, and D and trimming were inferred from the DNA. Here the sample spans roughly 300,000 clones, 83% being singletons. The V and J genes are TRBV5-8 and TRBJ2-7; TRBD1 is a possible D gene (6 bases). This sequence was found in a woman aged 45-65 years with acute or convalescent COVID-19. The sequencing input was peripheral blood. The DNA for the CDR3 is TGTGCCACGGAGGACAGCTCCTACGAGCAGTACGTC. Translation gives CATEDSSYEQYV.